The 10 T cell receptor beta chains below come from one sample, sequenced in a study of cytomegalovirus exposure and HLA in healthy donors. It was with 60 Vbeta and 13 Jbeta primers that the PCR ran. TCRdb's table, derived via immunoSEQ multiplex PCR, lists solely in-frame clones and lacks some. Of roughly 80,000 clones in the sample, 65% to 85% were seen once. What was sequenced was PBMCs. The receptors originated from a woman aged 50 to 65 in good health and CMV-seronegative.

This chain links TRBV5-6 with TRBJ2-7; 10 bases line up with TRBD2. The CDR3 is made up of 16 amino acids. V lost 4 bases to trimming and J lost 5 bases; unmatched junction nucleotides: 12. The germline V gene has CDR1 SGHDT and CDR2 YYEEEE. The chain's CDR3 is CASSGRTSGPYNEQYF. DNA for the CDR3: TGTGCCAGCAGCGGGAGGACTAGCGGCCCGTACAACGAGCAGTACTTC.

The CDR3 sequence: CASSDRDRGNTGELFF. The CDR3 bases are TGTGCCAGTAGTGACCGGGACAGGGGAAACACCGGGGAGCTGTTTTTT. The V call is TRBV19, the J call TRBJ2-2, with 10 bases that match TRBD1. CDR1 and CDR2 (germline): LNHDA, SQIVND (reference sequence). Trimming took 5 bases from V and 2 from J; bases not matched to a gene: 5. The CDR3 extends over 16 amino acids.

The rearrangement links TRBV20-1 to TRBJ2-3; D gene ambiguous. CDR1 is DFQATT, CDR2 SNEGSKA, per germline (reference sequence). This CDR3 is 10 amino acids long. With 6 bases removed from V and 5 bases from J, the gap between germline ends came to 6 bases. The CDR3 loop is CSANRDTQYF. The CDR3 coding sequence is TGCAGTGCAAACAGAGATACGCAGTATTTT.

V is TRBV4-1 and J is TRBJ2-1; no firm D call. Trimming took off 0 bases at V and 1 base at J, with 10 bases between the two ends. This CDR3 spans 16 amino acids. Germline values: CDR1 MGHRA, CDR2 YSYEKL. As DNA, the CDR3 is TGCGCCAGCAGCCAAGATATGGCGGAGTCCTACAATGAGCAGTTCTTC. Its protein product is CASSQDMAESYNEQFF.

This CDR3 reads CASSLAGGQNEQFF. Here the CDR3 DNA reads TGTGCCAGCAGCTTAGCGGGAGGTCAAAATGAGCAGTTCTTC. V and J are TRBV7-2 and TRBJ2-1; D is perhaps TRBD2 (6 bases). The germline gives CDR1 SGHTA, CDR2 FQGNSA. This CDR3 has 14 amino acids. V was pared by 0 bases and J by 7 bases, with 10 bases between.

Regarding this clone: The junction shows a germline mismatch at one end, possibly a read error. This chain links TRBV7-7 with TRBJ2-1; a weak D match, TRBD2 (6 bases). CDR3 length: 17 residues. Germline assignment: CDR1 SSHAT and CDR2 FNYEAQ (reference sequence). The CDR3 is CASSPRLAKSSYNEQFF. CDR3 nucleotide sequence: TGTGCTAGCAGCCCACGGCTAGCGAAGAGCTCCTACAATGAGCAGTTCTTC.

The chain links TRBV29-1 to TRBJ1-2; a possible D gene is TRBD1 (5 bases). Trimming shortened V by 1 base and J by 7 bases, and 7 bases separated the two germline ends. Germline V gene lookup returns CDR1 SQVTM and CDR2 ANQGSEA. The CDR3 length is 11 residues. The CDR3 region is CSVEAGFGYTF. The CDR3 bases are TGCAGCGTTGAAGCAGGGTTTGGCTACACCTTC.

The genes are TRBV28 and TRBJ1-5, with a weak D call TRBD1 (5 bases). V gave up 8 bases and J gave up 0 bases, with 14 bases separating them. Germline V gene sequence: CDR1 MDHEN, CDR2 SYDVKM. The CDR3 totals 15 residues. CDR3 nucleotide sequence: TGTGCCAGCGTAGCAGGGACTTATAGCAATCAGCCCCAGCATTTT. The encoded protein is CASVAGTYSNQPQHF.

CDR3 DNA sequence: TGTGCCAGCCGGACAGGGGGGGGTGCCTACAATGAGCAGTTCTTC. Protein: CASRTGGGAYNEQFF. The chain has TRBV2 and TRBJ2-1, with TRBD1 matching over 10 bases. J was trimmed by 2 bases and V by 8 bases; bases with no gene match: 6. The length of the CDR3 is 15 residues. Germline V gene lookup returns CDR1 SNHLY and CDR2 FYNNEI.

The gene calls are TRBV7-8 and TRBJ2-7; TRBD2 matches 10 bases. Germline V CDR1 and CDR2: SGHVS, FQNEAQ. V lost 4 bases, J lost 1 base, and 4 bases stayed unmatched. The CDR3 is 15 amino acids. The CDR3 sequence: CASSYLAGDSYEQYF. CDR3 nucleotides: TGTGCCAGCAGCTACCTAGCGGGAGATTCCTACGAGCAGTACTTC.